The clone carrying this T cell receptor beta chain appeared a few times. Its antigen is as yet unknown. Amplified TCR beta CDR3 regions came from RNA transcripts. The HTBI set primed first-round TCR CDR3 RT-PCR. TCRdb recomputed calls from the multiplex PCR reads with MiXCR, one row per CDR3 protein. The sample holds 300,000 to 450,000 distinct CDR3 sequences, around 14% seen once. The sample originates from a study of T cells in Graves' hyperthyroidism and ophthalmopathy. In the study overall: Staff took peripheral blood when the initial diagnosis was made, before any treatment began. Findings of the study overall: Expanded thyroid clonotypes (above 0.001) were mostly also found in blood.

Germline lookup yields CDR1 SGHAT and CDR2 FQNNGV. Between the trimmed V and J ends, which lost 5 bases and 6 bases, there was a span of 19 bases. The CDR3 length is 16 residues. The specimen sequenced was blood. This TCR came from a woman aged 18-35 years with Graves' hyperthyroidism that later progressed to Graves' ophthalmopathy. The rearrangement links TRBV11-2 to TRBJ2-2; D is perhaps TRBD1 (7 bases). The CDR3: CASSLLPSGGSGELFF. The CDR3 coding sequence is TGTGCCAGCAGCCTCCTCCCCTCAGGGGGGTCCGGGGAGCTGTTTTTT.